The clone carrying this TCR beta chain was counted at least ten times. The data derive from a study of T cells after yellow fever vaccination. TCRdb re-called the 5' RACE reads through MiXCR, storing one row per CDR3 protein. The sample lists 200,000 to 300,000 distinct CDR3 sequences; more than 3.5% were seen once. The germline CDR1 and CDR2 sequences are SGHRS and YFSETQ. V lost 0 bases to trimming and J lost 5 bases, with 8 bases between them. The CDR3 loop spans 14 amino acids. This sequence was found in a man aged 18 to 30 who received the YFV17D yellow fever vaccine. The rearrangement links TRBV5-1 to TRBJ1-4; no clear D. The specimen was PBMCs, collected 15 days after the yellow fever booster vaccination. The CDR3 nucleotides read TGCGCCAGCAGCTTGGGCAATCCCAATGAAAAACTGTTTTTT. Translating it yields CASSLGNPNEKLFF.